The entry below describes one T cell receptor beta chain. This clone was seen only a few times. Its antigen remains undetermined. The record has no base qualities; no much larger clone is one base away. This specimen comes from a study of metastatic and nonmetastatic thyroid tumors (TCRdb year 2020). Some background on the complete study: The researchers compared repertoires between peripheral blood samples and tumor or nodule tissue samples from patients with malignant or benign thyroid disease. Broad study findings and their caveats: In both blood and tumor samples, TCR beta diversity was reported to be significantly higher in malignant tumors than in benign nodules.

The library came from PCR. The sample was run on an Illumina HiSeq 4000. The TCR beta-chain CDR3 region of each patient was profiled by high-throughput sequencing. The authors processed their data as follows. A classifier to discriminate distant-metastatic papillary thyroid cancer patients was built from CDR3 differences across clinicopathological groups. The Shannon index was used to assess repertoire diversity, and the Morisita-Horn index was used to assess tumor-blood repertoire similarity. The public sequencing data were trimmed at Q25 with fastp and processed into clonotypes with MiXCR by TCRdb, which kept only in-frame beta chains. V and J calls and clone size were set by TCRdb, not the authors. The sample profile shows about 11,000 clones; roughly two fifths of them were found once. The ten biggest clones cover 16% of the sample. Before undergoing thyroid surgery, none of the patients had been given any kind of treatment. Using T-cell receptor beta sequencing, the researchers looked back retrospectively at clinical samples from patients, gathered between about 2012 and 2018.

The CDR3 numbers 16 residues from cysteine through phenylalanine. Kept here is only the CDR3 DNA, which spans 48 bases and is read in frame from base 1. V drops 4 bases and J drops 4 bases, leaving 17 bases in between. CDR1 and CDR2 (MNHEY, SMNVEV) derive from the germline V gene (reference sequence). The clonotype comes from a female donor with papillary thyroid cancer or a benign thyroid nodule (not recorded which). Some clones in this sample may be carry-over from other donors' samples. Rearrangement joined TRBV27 to TRBJ2-1; the D segment could be TRBD2, given 6 matching bases. Source material: tumor tissue. The DNA sequence is as follows: TGTGCCAGCAGTTCCCTGGCGGGGCCCCTATACAATGAGCAGTTCTTC. Its translation reads: CASSSLAGPLYNEQFF.